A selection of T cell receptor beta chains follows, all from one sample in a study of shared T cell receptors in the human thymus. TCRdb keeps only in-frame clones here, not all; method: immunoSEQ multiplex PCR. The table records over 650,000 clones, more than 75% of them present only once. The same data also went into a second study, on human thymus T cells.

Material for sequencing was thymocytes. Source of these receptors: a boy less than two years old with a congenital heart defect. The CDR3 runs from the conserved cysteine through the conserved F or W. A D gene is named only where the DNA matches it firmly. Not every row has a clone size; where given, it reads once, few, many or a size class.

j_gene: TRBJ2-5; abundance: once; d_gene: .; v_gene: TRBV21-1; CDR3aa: CASSKVGRGRGQETQYF; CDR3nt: TGTGCCAGCAGCAAAGTAGGGAGGGGGAGGGGACAAGAGACCCAGTACTTC
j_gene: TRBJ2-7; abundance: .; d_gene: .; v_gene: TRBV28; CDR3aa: CASSPLGPYEQYF; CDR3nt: TGTGCCAGCAGTCCCCTGGGGCCCTACGAGCAGTACTTC
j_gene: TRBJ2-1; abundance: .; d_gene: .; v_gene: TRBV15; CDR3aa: CATSERKSSYNEQFF; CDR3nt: TGTGCCACCTCGGAGCGCAAGAGCTCCTACAATGAGCAGTTCTTC
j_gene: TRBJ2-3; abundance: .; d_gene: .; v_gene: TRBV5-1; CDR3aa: CASSLRGSDTQYF; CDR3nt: TGCGCCAGCAGCTTAAGGGGTTCAGATACGCAGTATTTT
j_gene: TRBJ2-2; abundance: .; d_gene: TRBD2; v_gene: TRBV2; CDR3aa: CASSAGLAGASAGELFF; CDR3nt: TGTGCCAGCAGCGCGGGACTAGCGGGAGCGTCGGCCGGGGAGCTGTTTTTT
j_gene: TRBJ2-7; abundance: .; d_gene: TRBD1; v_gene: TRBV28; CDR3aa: CASRQQGREQYF; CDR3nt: TGTGCCAGCAGGCAACAGGGGCGCGAGCAGTACTTC
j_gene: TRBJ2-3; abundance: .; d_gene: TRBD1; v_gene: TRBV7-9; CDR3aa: CASSLAPRTGLSTDTQYF; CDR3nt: TGTGCCAGCAGCTTAGCGCCTCGGACAGGCCTGAGCACAGATACGCAGTATTTT
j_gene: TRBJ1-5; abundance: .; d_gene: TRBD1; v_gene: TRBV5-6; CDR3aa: CASSRDREGLRNQPQHF; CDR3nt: TGTGCCAGCAGCAGGGACAGGGAGGGTTTGCGCAATCAGCCCCAGCATTTT
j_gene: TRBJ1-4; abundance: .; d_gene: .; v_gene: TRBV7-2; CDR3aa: CASSLGPPEKLFF; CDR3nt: TGTGCCAGCAGCTTGGGCCCCCCGGAAAAACTGTTTTTT
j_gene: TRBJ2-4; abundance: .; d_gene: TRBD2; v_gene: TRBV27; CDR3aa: CASSIAGGPDIQYF; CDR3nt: TGTGCCAGCAGTATAGCGGGAGGGCCGGACATTCAGTACTTC
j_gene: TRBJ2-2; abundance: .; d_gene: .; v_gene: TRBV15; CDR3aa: CATSRDLESPNTGELFF; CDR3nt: TGTGCCACCAGCAGAGATCTGGAGTCACCAAACACCGGGGAGCTGTTTTTT
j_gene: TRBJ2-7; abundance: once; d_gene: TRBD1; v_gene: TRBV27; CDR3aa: CASSLRTGYEQYF; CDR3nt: TGTGCCAGCAGTTTAAGGACAGGGTACGAGCAGTACTTC
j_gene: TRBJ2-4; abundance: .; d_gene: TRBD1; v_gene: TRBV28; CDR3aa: CASSSTPPGGLAKNIQYF; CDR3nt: TGTGCCAGCAGTTCCACCCCCCCAGGGGGCTTAGCCAAAAACATTCAGTACTTC
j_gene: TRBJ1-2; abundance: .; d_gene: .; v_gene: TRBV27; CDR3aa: CASSLRQTNYGYTF; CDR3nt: TGTGCCAGCAGTTTACGACAGACTAACTATGGCTACACCTTC
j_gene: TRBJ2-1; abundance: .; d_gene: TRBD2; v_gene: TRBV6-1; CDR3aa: CASSESASGTYNEQFF; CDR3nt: TGTGCCAGCAGTGAATCGGCTAGCGGGACTTACAATGAGCAGTTCTTC
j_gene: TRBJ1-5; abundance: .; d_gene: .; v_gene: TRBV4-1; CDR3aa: CASSQEPVQHF; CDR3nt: TGCGCCAGCAGCCAAGAACCGGTTCAGCATTTT
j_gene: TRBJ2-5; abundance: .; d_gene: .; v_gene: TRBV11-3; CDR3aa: CASRIRRDTTRGTQYF; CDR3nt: TGTGCCAGCAGAATACGCCGGGACACCACCCGAGGGACCCAGTACTTC
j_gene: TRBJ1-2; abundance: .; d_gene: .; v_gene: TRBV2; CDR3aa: CASSELPPRGYTF; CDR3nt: TGTGCCAGCAGTGAACTTCCCCCCCGGGGCTACACCTTC
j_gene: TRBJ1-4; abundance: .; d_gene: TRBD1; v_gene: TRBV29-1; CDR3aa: CSGYSGGNEKLFF; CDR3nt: TGCAGCGGCTACTCAGGGGGTAATGAAAAACTGTTTTTT
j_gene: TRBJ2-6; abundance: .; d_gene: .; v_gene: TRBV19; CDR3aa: CASSTEGRANVLTF; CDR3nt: TGTGCCAGTAGTACCGAGGGTCGGGCCAACGTCCTGACTTTC
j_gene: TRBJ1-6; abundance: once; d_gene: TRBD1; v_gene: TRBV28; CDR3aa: CASSSSSGTGEGNSPLHF; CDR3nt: TGTGCCAGCAGTTCATCTTCCGGGACAGGGGAAGGGAATTCACCCCTCCACTTT
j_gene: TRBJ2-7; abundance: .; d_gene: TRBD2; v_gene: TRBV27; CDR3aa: CASSPGLAGRGYYYEQYF; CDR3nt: TGTGCCAGCAGTCCAGGACTAGCGGGGAGAGGATATTACTACGAGCAGTACTTC
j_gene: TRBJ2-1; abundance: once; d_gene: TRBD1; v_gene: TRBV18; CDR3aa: CASSLGQETYNEQFF; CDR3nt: TGTGCCAGCTCACTCGGACAGGAGACCTACAATGAGCAGTTCTTC
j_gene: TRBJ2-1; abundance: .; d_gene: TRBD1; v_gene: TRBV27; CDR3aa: CASSLRDRGGSYNEQFF; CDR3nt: TGTGCCAGCAGTTTAAGGGACAGGGGGGGCTCCTACAATGAGCAGTTCTTC
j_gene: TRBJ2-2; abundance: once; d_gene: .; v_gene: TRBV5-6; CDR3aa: CASSLKQGHGELFF; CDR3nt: TGTGCCAGCAGCTTGAAACAGGGACACGGGGAGCTGTTTTTT
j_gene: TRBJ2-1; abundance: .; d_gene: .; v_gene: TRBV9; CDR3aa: CASSEAGRISYNEQFF; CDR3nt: TGTGCCAGCAGCGAGGCGGGACGGATCTCCTACAATGAGCAGTTCTTC
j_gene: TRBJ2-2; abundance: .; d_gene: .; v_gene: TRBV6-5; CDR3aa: CASSYKESTGELFF; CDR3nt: TGTGCCAGCAGTTATAAGGAGAGCACCGGGGAGCTGTTTTTT
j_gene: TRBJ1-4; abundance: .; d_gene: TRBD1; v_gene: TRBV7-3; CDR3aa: CATRQGACNVGNEKLFF; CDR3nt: TGTGCCACCCGACAGGGGGCTTGTAATGTGGGGAATGAAAAACTGTTTTTT
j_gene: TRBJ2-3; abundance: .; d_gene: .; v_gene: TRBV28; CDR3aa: CASSLRSWSGDTQYF; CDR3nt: TGTGCCAGCAGTTTAAGGTCGTGGTCGGGAGATACGCAGTATTTT
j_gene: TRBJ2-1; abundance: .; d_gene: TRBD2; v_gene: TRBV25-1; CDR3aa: CASSGTSAPSSYNEQFF; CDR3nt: TGTGCCAGCAGTGGGACTAGCGCTCCGAGCTCCTACAATGAGCAGTTCTTC
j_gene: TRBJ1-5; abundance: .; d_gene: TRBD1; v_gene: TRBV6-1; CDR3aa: CASTPGQGKPQHF; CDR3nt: TGTGCCAGCACCCCGGGACAGGGGAAGCCCCAGCATTTT
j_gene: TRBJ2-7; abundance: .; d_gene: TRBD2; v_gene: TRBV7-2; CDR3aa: CASSHSGGPYEQYF; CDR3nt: TGTGCCAGCAGCCATAGCGGGGGACCCTACGAGCAGTACTTC
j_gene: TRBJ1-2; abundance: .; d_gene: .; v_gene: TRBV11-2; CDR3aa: CASSLGGGGRQYTNYGYTF; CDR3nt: TGTGCCAGCAGCTTAGGGGGGGGAGGGAGACAGTATACTAACTATGGCTACACCTTC
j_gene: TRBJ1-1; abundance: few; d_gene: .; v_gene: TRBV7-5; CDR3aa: CARSLGAPDTEAFF; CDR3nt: TGTGCCAGAAGCTTAGGGGCGCCAGACACTGAAGCTTTCTTT
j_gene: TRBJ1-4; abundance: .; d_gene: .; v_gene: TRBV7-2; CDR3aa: CASSLDNLYRDGKLFF; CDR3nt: TGTGCCAGCAGCTTAGATAATCTGTACAGGGACGGAAAACTGTTTTTT